This passage covers 17 T cell receptor beta chains from one sample sequenced in a study of T-cell memory formation after mild COVID-19. TCRdb redid the calling of the 5' RACE reads with MiXCR, one entry per CDR3 protein. Of over 40,000 distinct CDR3 sequences in the sample, less than 15% were seen once. Sequenced: PBMCs or a T cell subset sorted from them (not recorded which). The receptor source for this set is a man in his late teens or twenties who had mild COVID-19 (a few samples of this study predate the infection). Cell type and time point are not known.

This clonotype turned up a few times. This rearrangement joins TRBV6-6 to TRBJ2-3, with D tentatively TRBD1 or TRBD2 (5 bases each). CDR3 length equals 14 residues. Germline lookup yields CDR1 MNHNY and CDR2 SVGAGI (reference sequence). The V gene lost 6 bases and the J gene lost 4 bases, with 14 bases spanning the gap. The CDR3 nucleotides are TGTGCCAGCAGGCTACTCGGGGCGGCAGATACGCAGTATTTT. Protein product: CASRLLGAADTQYF.

The chain is built from TRBV3-1 and TRBJ2-3, with D unresolved. Germline assignment: CDR1 LGHDT and CDR2 YNNKEL (reference sequence). This CDR3 comprises 13 residues. V was pared by 4 bases and J by 5 bases, with 10 bases between. The chain's CDR3 is CASSLRSGDTQYF. CDR3 DNA: TGTGCCAGCAGCCTCCGATCGGGAGATACGCAGTATTTT.

Only a few counts were recorded for this clonotype. The V and J genes are TRBV7-9 and TRBJ1-2, with D tentatively TRBD1 (5 bases). Germline-derived CDR1 and CDR2 are SEHNR and FQNEAQ (reference sequence). Trimming took 1 base from V and 6 from J, leaving 15 bases between them. There are 15 residues in the CDR3. In DNA form, the CDR3 reads TGTGCCAGCAGCTTAGGGGGCGGAACAGACAATGGCTACACCTTC. Its protein product is CASSLGGGTDNGYTF.

This clonotype has a count of ten or more. V is TRBV11-2 and J is TRBJ2-1; weak D call: TRBD2 (5 bases). V was pared by 3 bases and J by 0 bases, with 12 bases between. CDR3 length: 16 amino acids. Germline V gene sequence: CDR1 SGHAT, CDR2 FQNNGV. The CDR3 sequence is CASSFRPDSSYNEQFF. CDR3 sequence (DNA): TGTGCCAGCAGCTTCCGACCGGACTCCTCCTACAATGAGCAGTTCTTC. Full variable domain (remainder filled in from reference TRBV11-2 and TRBJ2-1): EAGVAQSPRYKIIEKRQSVAFWCNPISGHATLYWYQQILGQGPKLLIQFQNNGVVDDSQLPKDRFSAERLKGVDSTLKIQPAKLEDSAVYLCASSFRPDSSYNEQFFGPGTRLTVL.

V and J are TRBV15 and TRBJ2-6, with 13 bases matching TRBD2. The CDR3 spans 19 residues. Germline loops: CDR1 LNHNV, CDR2 YYDKDF (reference sequence). Germline trimming cut 3 bases from V and 0 bases from J; bases unmatched to any gene: 5. CDR3 nucleotides: TGTGCCACCAGCAGTCGGACTAGCGGGGGCCGCTCTGGGGCCAACGTCCTGACTTTC. Amino acids: CATSSRTSGGRSGANVLTF. Full variable domain (rest looked up from reference TRBV15 and TRBJ2-6): DAMVIQNPRYQVTQFGKPVTLSCSQTLNHNVMYWYQQKSSQAPKLLFHYYDKDFNNEADTPDNFQSRRPNTSFCFLDIRSPGLGDTAMYLCATSSRTSGGRSGANVLTFGAGSRLTVL.

This clonotype was counted many times. This chain joins TRBV7-2 and TRBJ2-3; TRBD1 or TRBD2 may be the D gene (5 bases each). Germline V CDR1 and CDR2: SGHTA, FQGNSA. The CDR3 is 15 amino acids. Trimming pared 5 bases from V and 1 base from J, leaving 13 bases between. The CDR3 spells CASSPEGSGTDTQYF. For the CDR3, the DNA is TGTGCCAGCAGCCCTGAGGGGTCCGGCACAGATACGCAGTATTTT. Combining the CDR3 with reference TRBV7-2 and TRBJ2-3 gives the whole variable domain GAGVSQSPSNKVTEKGKDVELRCDPISGHTALYWYRQSLGQGLEFLIYFQGNSAPDKSGLPSDRFSAERTGGSVSTLTIQRTQQEDSAVYLCASSPEGSGTDTQYFGPGTRLTVL.

This chain joins TRBV2 and TRBJ2-7, with D possibly being TRBD2 (6 bases). The germline CDR1 and CDR2 sequences are SNHLY and FYNNEI. The CDR3 extends over 13 amino acids. V lost 7 bases and J lost 4, with 14 bases in between. The CDR3 nucleotides read TGTGCCAGCAATCGGGAGACCTCATACGAGCAGTACGTC. This encodes CASNRETSYEQYV.

This clonotype rates as hyperexpanded. The rearrangement links TRBV9 to TRBJ2-3; D perhaps matches TRBD2 (5 bases). This CDR3 is 15 amino acids long. V was trimmed by 7 bases and J by 3 bases, leaving 18 bases between them. Germline-derived CDR1 and CDR2 are SGDLS and YYNGEE. CDR3 nucleotide sequence: TGTGCCAGCTCCTCCTCGGGTAGCGCGACAGATACGCAGTATTTT. This codes for CASSSSGSATDTQYF. Together with reference TRBV9 and TRBJ2-3, the CDR3 gives the full variable domain: DSGVTQTPKHLITATGQRVTLRCSPRSGDLSVYWYQQSLDQGLQFLIQYYNGEERAKGNILERFSAQQFPDLHSELNLSSLELGDSALYFCASSSSGSATDTQYFGPGTRLTVL.

Ten or more counts support this clonotype. The chain joins TRBV29-1 to TRBJ1-1; a possible D gene is TRBD1 (5 bases). Germline values: CDR1 SQVTM, CDR2 ANQGSEA. V was clipped by 7 bases and J by 6 bases, with 15 bases between them. The CDR3 covers 12 residues. The CDR3 loop is CSGILAGSEAFF. The CDR3 DNA reads TGCAGCGGAATACTGGCAGGGTCTGAAGCTTTCTTT.

The chain links TRBV3-1 to TRBJ2-7, with no clear D. Trimming stripped 1 base from V and 5 bases from J, with 3 bases between. The CDR3 is 11 residues long. Per the germline V gene, CDR1 is LGHDT and CDR2 is YNNKEL (reference sequence). The CDR3 region has the DNA TGTGCCAGCAGCCAAGTGAACGAGCAGTACTTC. Residues: CASSQVNEQYF.

This clonotype was observed a few times. The gene calls are TRBV5-1 and TRBJ2-3; TRBD2 is a possible D gene (6 bases). The germline CDR1 and CDR2 sequences are SGHRS and YFSETQ. V was cut by 1 base and J by 5 bases, with 14 bases left in between. The length of the CDR3 is 15 residues. CDR3 nucleotides: TGCGCCAGCAGCTTGCAAGCGGCCGGGGGAGATACGCAGTATTTT. It specifies CASSLQAAGGDTQYF.

This clonotype was seen more than once but under ten times. The chain employs TRBV6-6 and TRBJ2-1; 11 bases fit TRBD2. With V trimmed by 5 bases and J by 6 bases, 6 bases remained unmatched. Germline CDR1 reads MNHNY; CDR2 reads SVGAGI (reference sequence). The CDR3 consists of 15 residues. The CDR3 DNA follows: TGTGCCAGCAGTGATCCTAGCGGGGGGATCAATGAGCAGTTCTTC. Translating it yields CASSDPSGGINEQFF.

The chain combines TRBV7-6 with TRBJ2-5, with TRBD1 identical over 7 bases. The CDR3 spans 15 residues. Germline V gene lookup returns CDR1 SGHVS and CDR2 FNYEAQ. V gave up 0 bases and J gave up 7 bases; unmatched junction bases: 8. DNA for the CDR3: TGTGCCAGCAGCTTAGCGGGGACAGTTGGGGGGACCCAGTACTTC. Translating gives CASSLAGTVGGTQYF.

This chain links TRBV10-2 with TRBJ1-1; D is undetermined. This CDR3 contains 13 residues. Trimming stripped 5 bases from V and 1 base from J, with 8 bases between. CDR1 WSHSY and CDR2 SAAADI come from the germline V gene. CDR3 in amino acids: CASSPGTNTEAFF. The CDR3 DNA follows: TGCGCCAGCAGTCCCGGAACGAACACTGAAGCTTTCTTT.

This sequence joins TRBV3-1 and TRBJ2-2, with unresolved D. This CDR3 region has 14 residues. With 1 base removed from V and 6 bases from J, the gap between germline ends came to 9 bases. Germline V gene data show CDR1 as LGHDT and CDR2 as YNNKEL (reference sequence). This CDR3 is CASSQASVAGELFF. The CDR3 bases are TGTGCCAGCAGCCAAGCCTCCGTGGCCGGGGAGCTGTTTTTT.

This clonotype occurred a few times. The J gene is TRBJ1-6, the V gene TRBV7-2, with D possibly matching TRBD1 (6 bases). This CDR3 is built from 16 residues. Germline CDR1 SGHTA, CDR2 FQGNSA. The V gene lost 5 bases and the J gene lost 4 bases, with 15 bases spanning the gap. The CDR3 sequence: CASSLRDKGYNSPLHF. The DNA for the CDR3 is TGTGCCAGCAGCCTCCGGGACAAGGGGTATAATTCACCCCTCCACTTT.

This clonotype was recorded many times. The CDR3: CASSYEMVFYGYTF. The CDR3, as DNA: TGTGCCAGCAGTTACGAAATGGTCTTCTATGGCTACACCTTC. V gene TRBV2 combines with J gene TRBJ1-2; no reliable D call. The V gene's germline CDR1 is SNHLY and CDR2 FYNNEI. The V and J ends lost 5 bases and 4 bases respectively, with 14 bases between them. CDR3 length: 14 amino acids.